These 9 T cell receptor beta chains originate from one sample sequenced in a study of Graves' ophthalmopathy and Graves' hyperthyroidism. RNA transcripts provided the template for amplifying TCR beta CDR3 regions. The workflow started with a first-round RT-PCR run with HTBI primers and then moved on to a second-round multiplex PCR. TCRdb called the multiplex PCR reads again in MiXCR, with one record for every CDR3 protein. The data contain over 150,000 distinct CDR3 sequences, 30% to 45% of them seen just once; the ten biggest clones take up under 6.5%. Sequencing was done on a sample of peripheral blood. The receptors were sampled from a woman in her thirties or forties with Graves' ophthalmopathy.

This clonotype was counted ten times or more. The rearrangement links TRBV12-3 or TRBV12-4 to TRBJ2-7; 8 bases line up with TRBD1. The CDR3 is made up of 15 amino acids. After removal of 3 bases from V and 2 bases from J, the junction contained 6 bases not matched to a gene. Here the CDR3 DNA reads TGTGCCAGCAGTTTCACCGGGACAGGCCCCTACGAGCAGTACTTC. This translates into CASSFTGTGPYEQYF.

This chain uses TRBV28 with TRBJ2-5; tentatively, D is TRBD1 or TRBD2 (5 bases each). Trimming took off 8 bases at V and 2 bases at J, with 15 bases between the two ends. Germline CDR1 MDHEN, CDR2 SYDVKM. The CDR3 extends over 14 amino acids. This chain's CDR3 is CASGPLGRQETQYF. The CDR3 region has the DNA TGTGCCAGCGGCCCCTTGGGACGACAAGAGACCCAGTACTTC.

There are many counts of this clonotype. This chain connects TRBV6-1 to TRBJ2-5; 7 bases fit TRBD1. The CDR3 consists of 15 residues. CDR1 is MNHNS and CDR2 is SASEGT in the germline V gene. Losses at the gene ends were 2 bases for V and 5 bases for J; bases not matched to a gene: 8. CDR3 DNA: TGTGCCAGCAGTGAACCTATGACAGGGCGGGAGACCCAGTACTTC. Translation gives CASSEPMTGRETQYF.

The rearrangement links TRBV20-1 to TRBJ2-7; tentatively, D is TRBD2 (6 bases). Per the germline V gene, CDR1 is DFQATT and CDR2 is SNEGSKA (reference sequence). The CDR3 is 12 residues long. The V end lost 3 bases, the J end lost 3 bases, and 9 bases lay between the germline ends. The CDR3 loop reads CSASGSLYEQYF. DNA for the CDR3: TGCAGTGCTAGCGGGAGCCTCTACGAGCAGTACTTC.

The chain recombines TRBV6-2 or TRBV6-3 with TRBJ1-5, with TRBD1 matching 8 bases. Germline-derived CDR1 and CDR2 are MNHEY and SVGEGT. The CDR3 has 14 amino acids. After removal of 4 bases from V and 3 bases from J, the junction contained 2 bases not matched to a gene. CDR3 protein: CASSWGQVNQPQHF. For the CDR3, the DNA is TGTGCCAGCAGTTGGGGACAGGTCAATCAGCCCCAGCATTTT.

This clonotype was seen only a few times. This rearrangement joins TRBV24-1 to TRBJ1-5; 10 bases map to TRBD1. Germline lookup yields CDR1 KGHDR and CDR2 SFDVKD. CDR3 size: 17 residues. The ends lost 4 bases at V and 0 bases at J; junction bases unmatched: 5. The CDR3 sequence: CATSESGQGVSNQPQHF. In DNA, the CDR3 is TGTGCCACCAGTGAATCAGGACAGGGGGTTAGCAATCAGCCCCAGCATTTT.

This clonotype was seen ten or more times. The CDR3 loop is CSARSAGGTQETQYF. The DNA for the CDR3 is TGCAGTGCTAGATCGGCGGGAGGCACCCAAGAGACCCAGTACTTC. The chain uses TRBV20-1 and TRBJ2-5; 8 bases line up with TRBD2. Trimming removed 2 bases from V and 1 base from J; junction bases left unmatched: 6. This CDR3 is built from 15 residues. CDR1 and CDR2 from the germline V gene are DFQATT and SNEGSKA (reference sequence).

The chain's CDR3 is CASRGDTDDLPTNQPQHF. The CDR3 bases are TGTGCCAGCAGGGGGGACACCGACGACCTCCCAACGAATCAGCCCCAGCATTTT. The chain joins TRBV6-2 or TRBV6-3 to TRBJ1-5; tentatively, D is TRBD1 (6 bases). The CDR3 length is 18 residues. The germline V gene has CDR1 MNHEY and CDR2 SVGEGT. The germline V and J ends were trimmed by 6 bases and 4 bases, with 25 bases remaining between them.

This clonotype was seen many times. V is TRBV5-1 and J is TRBJ2-7, with 7 bases fitting TRBD1. Germline V gene lookup returns CDR1 SGHRS and CDR2 YFSETQ. After removal of 4 bases from V and 2 bases from J, the junction contained 9 bases not matched to a gene. There are 15 residues in the CDR3. The CDR3 region is CASSTGTVQTYEQYF. The CDR3, as DNA: TGCGCCAGCAGCACCGGGACAGTCCAAACCTACGAGCAGTACTTC.